This entry lists 11 T cell receptor beta chains sequenced from one sample in a study of blood T cell repertoires in COVID-19 (dated by TCRdb to the early 2020s). The library was generated by the immunoSEQ multiplex PCR assay. This immuneACCESS table, as held by TCRdb, lists in-frame sequences with V and J called but not all clones. Of the missing ones, under half trace to an unresolved V gene in checked studies; the others have no known cause. This sample comprises about 200,000 clones, 60% to 85% of them detected only once. Jointly, the top ten make up 7.2% of the sample. Sequencing input: peripheral blood. All receptors come from a woman in her seventies with acute or convalescent COVID-19.

In its sample, this clone was seen once. This chain links TRBV5-1 with TRBJ2-1; D possibly corresponds to TRBD1 (6 bases). This CDR3 has 15 residues. V lost 4 bases and J 6 bases, leaving 17 bases between the germline ends. Germline CDR1 reads SGHRS; CDR2 reads YFSETQ. The chain's CDR3 is CASSLLGQLPNEQFF. The CDR3 bases are TGCGCCAGCAGCCTGCTAGGACAGCTCCCCAATGAGCAGTTCTTC.

This chain connects TRBV19 to TRBJ2-5, with 9 positions matching TRBD1. With V trimmed by 4 bases and J by 4 bases, 4 bases remained unmatched. CDR3 length: 14 amino acids. Looked up from germline, CDR1 is LNHDA and CDR2 is SQIVND (reference sequence). The CDR3 DNA is TGTGCCAGTAGTACGCAACAGGGGGCAGAGACCCAGTACTTC. Translating it yields CASSTQQGAETQYF.

The chain couples TRBV10-3 to TRBJ2-7; 9 bases match TRBD1. The length of the CDR3 is 16 residues. J lost 5 bases, V lost 2 bases, and 10 bases had no gene match. Germline CDR1 is ENHRY and CDR2 is SYGVKD. CDR3 amino acids: CAISESRTGVTNEQYF. In DNA, the CDR3 is TGTGCCATCAGTGAGAGTAGGACAGGGGTCACCAACGAGCAGTACTTC.

CDR3 in DNA: TGTGCCAGCAGTAATAGGGCAGGTGACAGCAAGTCCACCTTC. Protein: CASSNRAGDSKSTF. The V call is TRBV6-2 or TRBV6-3, the J call TRBJ1-2; possibly TRBD1 for D (5 bases). The CDR3 extends over 14 amino acids. The V and J ends lost 5 bases and 13 bases respectively, with 23 bases between them. Germline V lookup: CDR1 MNHEY, CDR2 SVGEGT.

This chain connects TRBV7-9 to TRBJ1-2; possibly TRBD1 for D (5 bases). Germline V gene data show CDR1 as SEHNR and CDR2 as FQNEAQ (reference sequence). There are 13 residues in the CDR3. V dropped 5 bases and J dropped 8 bases, with 15 bases sitting between them. The CDR3 sequence is CASSLQPGVGYTF. The CDR3 nucleotides read TGTGCCAGCAGCCTACAACCGGGGGTCGGCTACACCTTC. The full variable domain, rest sourced from reference TRBV7-9 and TRBJ1-2, is DTGVSQNPRHKITKRGQNVTFRCDPISEHNRLYWYRQTLGQGPEFLTYFQNEAQLEKSRLLSDRFSAERPKGSFSTLEIQRTEQGDSAMYLCASSLQPGVGYTFGSGTRLTVV.

The CDR3 spells CASSDSKKGRGRRELFF. In nucleotides, the CDR3 is TGTGCCAGCAGTGACTCGAAGAAGGGGCGGGGCCGCCGGGAGCTGTTTTTT. The chain recombines TRBV6-4 with TRBJ2-2; perhaps TRBD2 as D (6 bases). V lost 0 bases and J lost 9, with 20 bases in between. CDR3 length equals 17 residues. Germline V gene sequence: CDR1 MRHNA, CDR2 SNTAGT.

V and J are TRBV24-1 and TRBJ2-2; D is perhaps TRBD1 (6 bases). The CDR3 contains 16 residues. V shed 6 bases and J shed 5 bases, with 18 bases lying between them. Germline V gives CDR1 KGHDR, CDR2 SFDVKD. The CDR3 here is CATSPEATGMTGELFF. Here the CDR3 DNA reads TGTGCCACCAGTCCCGAAGCAACAGGGATGACCGGGGAGCTGTTTTTT.

The chain joins TRBV7-2 to TRBJ2-5, with 8 bases fitting TRBD2. The CDR3 length is 17 residues. The trim removed 4 bases at V and 1 base at J, leaving 11 bases unmatched. Germline CDR1 and CDR2: SGHTA and FQGNSA. CDR3 loop: CASSWGGSGALQETQYF. The CDR3 DNA follows: TGTGCCAGCAGCTGGGGAGGTAGCGGGGCCCTCCAAGAGACCCAGTACTTC.

This clone came up a few times. The rearrangement uses TRBV7-2 and TRBJ1-2; 9 nucleotides align to TRBD1. The V gene's germline CDR1 is SGHTA and CDR2 FQGNSA. CDR3 length: 14 amino acids. Losses at the gene ends were 3 bases for V and 6 bases for J; bases not matched to a gene: 5. CDR3 nucleotide sequence: TGTGCCAGCAGCTTTGACAGGGGGGTGAATGGCTACACCTTC. This sequence encodes CASSFDRGVNGYTF.

This clone was recorded only once. In the same sample, other DNA sequences code for this CDR3. The chain is built from TRBV6-5 and TRBJ1-6, with TRBD1 identical over 8 bases. This CDR3 has 14 residues. Trimming removed 5 bases from V and 7 bases from J; junction bases left unmatched: 4. CDR1 and CDR2 from the germline V gene are MNHEY and SVGAGI. This CDR3 reads CASSRGQGNSPLHF. CDR3 sequence (DNA): TGTGCCAGCAGTCGTGGACAGGGAAATTCACCCCTCCACTTT.

CDR3 amino acids: CAIGGQTRNEQFF. In DNA form, the CDR3 reads TGTGCCATCGGAGGGCAGACTAGGAATGAGCAGTTCTTC. V usage is TRBV19 and J usage is TRBJ2-1, with a weak D call TRBD2 (6 bases). CDR1 is LNHDA, CDR2 SQIVND, per germline (reference sequence). This CDR3 contains 13 residues. V was pared by 10 bases and J by 7 bases, with 17 bases between.